Listed here are 22 T cell receptor beta chains from one sample, sequenced in a study of OX40 agonist ivuxolimab in advanced cancers. Libraries were built with the immunoSEQ multiplex PCR assay. TCRdb limited this immuneACCESS table to in-frame rearrangements with V and J called. A share of clones is missing; checked studies link under half to unresolved V genes, and the rest is unexplained. Within this sample are tens of thousands of clones, with around 94% of them counted one time only. The ten largest clones add up to approximately 14% of the sample. The sample was CD4+ or CD8+ T cells sorted from blood, taken in a trial of the OX40 agonist ivuxolimab. These receptors came from an adult with an advanced solid tumor such as melanoma, head and neck, liver or kidney cancer.

The J gene is TRBJ2-5, the V gene TRBV27; no firm D call. Trimming removed 4 bases at V and 2 bases at J, with 14 bases between. The V gene's germline CDR1 is MNHEY and CDR2 SMNVEV (reference sequence). The CDR3 has 15 amino acids. The CDR3 reads CASSSLGRQQETQYF. As DNA, the CDR3 is TGTGCCAGCAGTTCCCTTGGACGACAACAAGAGACCCAGTACTTC.

The rearrangement links TRBV11-3 to TRBJ1-1; 9 nucleotides match TRBD1. Germline CDR1 is SGHNT and CDR2 is YENEEA. V lost 4 bases and J lost 3; bases outside the gene matches: 12. The CDR3 spans 17 residues. This CDR3 is CASSWGQGKKVDTEAFF. As DNA, the CDR3 is TGTGCCAGCAGCTGGGGACAGGGAAAGAAGGTAGACACTGAAGCTTTCTTT. Supplemented by reference TRBV11-3 and TRBJ1-1, the full variable domain reads EAGVVQSPRYKIIEKKQPVAFWCNPISGHNTLYWYLQNLGQGPELLIRYENEEAVDDSQLPKDRFSAERLKGVDSTLKIQPAELGDSAVYLCASSWGQGKKVDTEAFFGQGTRLTVV.

This chain joins TRBV4-1 and TRBJ2-7; D possibly corresponds to TRBD2 (6 bases). The V end lost 4 bases, the J end lost 3 bases, and 16 bases lay between the germline ends. The V gene's germline CDR1 is MGHRA and CDR2 YSYEKL. The CDR3 extends over 15 amino acids. CDR3 nucleotide sequence: TGCGCCAGCAGCCCAGGAAAGGGACTCCGCTACGAGCAGTACTTC. Translating gives CASSPGKGLRYEQYF.

The rearrangement uses TRBV27 and TRBJ2-3, with 7 positions matching TRBD2. Germline V CDR1 and CDR2: MNHEY, SMNVEV (reference sequence). The CDR3 runs to 13 residues. J was trimmed by 4 bases and V by 6 bases; bases with no gene match: 4. As DNA, the CDR3 is TGTGCCAGCAGACTAGCGACTCCAGATACGCAGTATTTT. It codes for CASRLATPDTQYF.

J is TRBJ2-5 and V is TRBV9; 8 bases match TRBD1. The CDR3 is 14 amino acids. CDR1 SGDLS and CDR2 YYNGEE come from the germline V gene. V was clipped by 2 bases and J by 5 bases; unmatched bases: 5. The CDR3 loop reads CASSVQGALETQYF. CDR3 in DNA: TGTGCCAGCAGCGTGCAGGGGGCTTTGGAGACCCAGTACTTC.

The chain uses TRBV25-1 and TRBJ1-1; D not certain. The CDR3 consists of 13 residues. Germline V lookup: CDR1 MGHDK, CDR2 SYGVNS. Trimming removed 2 bases at V and 1 base at J, with 5 bases between. CDR3 DNA: TGTGCCAGCAGTGAAAACAGGAACACTGAAGCTTTCTTT. As protein: CASSENRNTEAFF.

The CDR3 bases are TGCGCCAGCAGACATCCACCGGGACAGGGGGACACCGGGGAGCTGTTTTTT. Amino acids: CASRHPPGQGDTGELFF. This chain uses TRBV4-1 with TRBJ2-2, with TRBD1 matching over 11 bases. This CDR3 contains 17 residues. From germline, CDR1 is MGHRA and CDR2 YSYEKL. The trim removed 6 bases at V and 3 bases at J, leaving 9 bases unmatched.

The rearrangement links TRBV4-1 to TRBJ1-5, with a weak D call TRBD1 (6 bases). V was shortened by 2 bases and J by 1 base, with 9 bases between the two germline ends. The CDR3 loop spans 15 amino acids. CDR1 is MGHRA, CDR2 YSYEKL, per germline. The chain's CDR3 is CASSQQGRSNQPQHF. CDR3 sequence (DNA): TGCGCCAGCAGCCAACAGGGGAGGAGCAATCAGCCCCAGCATTTT.

CDR3 sequence reads: CASSHGQGPYEQYF. The CDR3, as DNA: TGTGCCAGCAGCCATGGACAGGGTCCCTACGAGCAGTACTTC. The V and J genes are TRBV7-2 and TRBJ2-7; 8 nucleotides match TRBD1. The CDR3 is 14 residues long. Germline V lookup: CDR1 SGHTA, CDR2 FQGNSA. Trimming cost V 5 bases and J 2 bases; bases outside gene matches: 5.

This clone occurred a few times. The chain uses TRBV6-6 and TRBJ1-5; D gene unclear. The CDR3 loop spans 15 amino acids. Germline V gives CDR1 MNHNY, CDR2 SVGAGI (reference sequence). The V and J ends lost 6 bases and 5 bases respectively, with 17 bases between them. Written as DNA, the CDR3 is TGTGCCAGCAGCAGGACCTTGGCCCTTGATCAGCCCCAGCATTTT. Translating it yields CASSRTLALDQPQHF.

The DNA of the CDR3 is TGTGCCAGCAGCGTAGGCCGGAGCGGCGTTGAAGCTTTCTTT. It is translated as CASSVGRSGVEAFF. The genes are TRBV9 and TRBJ1-1; no clear D gene. CDR1 and CDR2 from the germline V gene are SGDLS and YYNGEE. V was pared by 0 bases and J by 7 bases, with 13 bases between. CDR3 length equals 14 residues. Supplemented by reference TRBV9 and TRBJ1-1, the full variable domain reads DSGVTQTPKHLITATGQRVTLRCSPRSGDLSVYWYQQSLDQGLQFLIQYYNGEERAKGNILERFSAQQFPDLHSELNLSSLELGDSALYFCASSVGRSGVEAFFGQGTRLTVV.

This rearrangement joins TRBV27 to TRBJ2-3, with TRBD1 matching 8 bases. CDR1 is MNHEY, CDR2 SMNVEV, per germline (reference sequence). V lost 3 bases and J lost 0; bases outside the gene matches: 5. This CDR3 comprises 16 residues. The CDR3 bases are TGTGCCAGCAGTTTCGTGGACAGGGCTAGCACAGATACGCAGTATTTT. This codes for CASSFVDRASTDTQYF.

The J gene is TRBJ2-1, the V gene TRBV4-3; 9 bases map to TRBD1. The CDR3 totals 17 residues. Germline loops: CDR1 LGHNA, CDR2 YSLEER. V lost 3 bases to trimming and J lost 7 bases; unmatched junction nucleotides: 13. CDR3 sequence: CASSHHRGPIYSNEQFF. CDR3 nucleotides: TGCGCCAGCAGCCACCACAGGGGGCCAATTTATTCGAATGAGCAGTTCTTC.

The chain joins TRBV27 to TRBJ2-7; 9 bases agree with TRBD1. Per the germline V gene, CDR1 is MNHEY and CDR2 is SMNVEV (reference sequence). The ends lost 5 bases at V and 5 bases at J; junction bases unmatched: 7. The CDR3 spans 14 residues. The CDR3 loop reads CASSVGTGRHEQYF. DNA for the CDR3: TGTGCCAGCAGTGTCGGGACAGGGCGCCACGAGCAGTACTTC.

The rearrangement links TRBV19 to TRBJ1-3, with D unresolved. The CDR3 covers 16 residues. Trimming took off 7 bases at V and 1 base at J, with 17 bases between the two ends. Germline CDR1 LNHDA, CDR2 SQIVND (reference sequence). CDR3 sequence reads: CASTQVIGLSGNTIYF. DNA for the CDR3: TGTGCCAGTACCCAAGTCATCGGTTTATCTGGAAACACCATATATTTT.

The rearrangement joins TRBV12-5 to TRBJ1-3; no firm D call. The germline CDR1 and CDR2 sequences are LGHNT and FRNRAP. Trimming shortened V by 0 bases and J by 0 bases, and 6 bases separated the two germline ends. CDR3 length: 15 amino acids. The chain's CDR3 is CASGLVISSGNTIYF. The CDR3 DNA reads as TGTGCTAGTGGTTTGGTCATATCCTCTGGAAACACCATATATTTT.

CDR3 residues: CASSLAVAAYYNEQFF. The CDR3, as DNA: TGTGCCAGCAGCTTAGCTGTAGCGGCCTACTACAATGAGCAGTTCTTC. The chain carries TRBV7-9 and TRBJ2-1; a possible D gene is TRBD2 (6 bases). The V gene lost 0 bases and the J gene lost 3 bases, with 12 bases spanning the gap. Germline loops: CDR1 SEHNR, CDR2 FQNEAQ (reference sequence). The CDR3 covers 16 residues.

The gene calls are TRBV4-3 and TRBJ1-4, with no clear D. Germline loops: CDR1 LGHNA, CDR2 YSLEER. CDR3 length: 21 residues. Trimming stripped 0 bases from V and 7 bases from J, with 30 bases between. The CDR3, as DNA: TGCGCCAGCAGCCAAGATATAAGCGGGGAGCTATTATTAGGGTATAGTGAAAAACTGTTTTTT. It codes for CASSQDISGELLLGYSEKLFF.

This clone was seen a single time. The chain recombines TRBV27 with TRBJ1-2, with TRBD1 as a possible D gene (6 bases). V was cut by 6 bases and J by 3 bases, with 14 bases left in between. The CDR3 is 14 residues long. Per germline, CDR1 MNHEY and CDR2 SMNVEV (reference sequence). Written as DNA, the CDR3 is TGTGCCAGCAGCTACAGGGCTTGGGACTATGGCTACACCTTC. This gives the protein CASSYRAWDYGYTF.

The V call is TRBV29-1, the J call TRBJ2-1, with a weak D call TRBD2 (7 bases). The V gene's germline CDR1 is SQVTM and CDR2 ANQGSEA. V was trimmed by 3 bases and J by 5 bases, leaving 11 bases between them. CDR3 size: 13 residues. The CDR3 DNA sequence: TGCAGCGTTGACCGGGGGGCCCACAATGAGCAGTTCTTC. It is translated as CSVDRGAHNEQFF.

The gene calls are TRBV2 and TRBJ2-7; TRBD1 matches 9 bases. Germline V lookup: CDR1 SNHLY, CDR2 FYNNEI. The CDR3 sequence is 16 residues long. Trimming cost V 1 base and J 2 bases; bases outside gene matches: 6. CDR3 DNA sequence: TGTGCCAGCAGTGAAGGACCGGGACAGGGCGCCTACGAGCAGTACTTC. As protein: CASSEGPGQGAYEQYF. The whole variable domain, remainder taken from reference TRBV2 and TRBJ2-7, is EPEVTQTPSHQVTQMGQEVILRCVPISNHLYFYWYRQILGQKVEFLVSFYNNEISEKSEIFDDQFSVERPDGSNFTLKIRSTKLEDSAMYFCASSEGPGQGAYEQYFGPGTRLTVT.

The rearrangement uses TRBV4-3 and TRBJ2-1; D gene uncertain. The CDR3 has 16 residues. The germline V gene encodes CDR1 LGHNA and CDR2 YSLEER. The ends were cut back, 0 bases at V and 0 bases at J, with 9 bases in the middle. DNA of the CDR3: TGCGCCAGCAGCCAAGATGGCGGTAGCTCCTACAATGAGCAGTTCTTC. The encoded protein is CASSQDGGSSYNEQFF.